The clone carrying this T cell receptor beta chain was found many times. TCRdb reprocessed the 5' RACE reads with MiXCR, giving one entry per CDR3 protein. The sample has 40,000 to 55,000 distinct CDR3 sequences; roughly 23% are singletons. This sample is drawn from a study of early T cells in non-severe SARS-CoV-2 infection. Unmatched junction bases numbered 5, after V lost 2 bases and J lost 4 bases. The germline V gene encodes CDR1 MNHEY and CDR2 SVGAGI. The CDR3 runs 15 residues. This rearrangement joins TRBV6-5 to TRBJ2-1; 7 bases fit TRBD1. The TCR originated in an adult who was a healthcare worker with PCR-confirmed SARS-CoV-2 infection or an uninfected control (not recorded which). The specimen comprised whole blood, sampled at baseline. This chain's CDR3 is CASSYDRALYNEQFF. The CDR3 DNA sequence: TGTGCCAGCAGTTACGACAGGGCCCTTTACAATGAGCAGTTCTTC.